A selection of T cell receptor beta chains follows, all from one sample in a study of shared clonotypes between healthy human individuals. Using immunoSEQ multiplex PCR, the repertoire was profiled, and TCRdb retains in-frame clones only, with some absent. Of over 850,000 clones in the sample, around three quarters are singletons; the top ten hold more than 0.55%. Sequenced sample: memory CD4+ T cells from PBMCs. These receptors were taken from a man in his late teens or twenties in good health. Some clones in this sample may be carry-over from other donors' samples. CDR3s include the opening cysteine and the closing phenylalanine or tryptophan. The D gene is left open where the match is weak. Rows give clone size only sometimes, using once, few, many, or a class for an expanded clone.

-,-,TRBJ1-5,TRBV6-1,TGTGCCAGCAGGGCCGACAGGAGGGATCAGCCCCAGCATTTT,CASRADRRDQPQHF
TRBD1,-,TRBJ2-3,TRBV7-9,TGTGCCAGCAGCTTACCCCCGGGACAGGGGGAATCGGGGGATACGCAGTATTTT,CASSLPPGQGESGDTQYF
-,-,TRBJ2-7,TRBV18,TGTGCCAGCTCACCGGGCGTGGGGGCCACAGGCACCTACGAGCAGTACTTC,CASSPGVGATGTYEQYF
-,-,TRBJ1-5,TRBV28,TGTGCCAGCAGCCGGCGGCGGATAAGCAATCAGCCCCAGCATTTT,CASSRRRISNQPQHF
-,once,TRBJ1-2,TRBV28,TGTGCCAGCAGTTTGGGGCAGGGGTTCGGCTACACCTTC,CASSLGQGFGYTF
-,-,TRBJ2-7,TRBV6-1,TGTGCCAGCAGTGAAACCACTCAGTGTGACGAGCAGTACTTC,CASSETTQCDEQYF
-,-,TRBJ1-5,TRBV6-1,TGTGCCAGCAGTGACGAGGGTATAAGGTCGCAGCCCCAGCATTTT,CASSDEGIRSQPQHF
TRBD1,-,TRBJ1-1,TRBV6-1,TGTGCCAGCAGACAGGGGGAACACGGAGCGGCTGAAGCTTTCTTT,CASRQGEHGAAEAFF
-,-,TRBJ1-1,TRBV4-2,TGTGCCAGCAGCCAAGGGGCAGGACCGAGGGACACTGAAGCTTTCTTT,CASSQGAGPRDTEAFF
-,once,TRBJ2-7,TRBV7-2,TGTGCCAGCAGCCCGGTGATGGCCCCCCGGGCGTACTTC,CASSPVMAPRAYF